This TCR beta chain originates from a study of monozygotic twins with cystic fibrosis. The study's findings and limits: In this small cohort, shared CDR3 numbers showed no association with age, concordance or disease severity. Monozygotic CF twin pairs shared significantly more nucleotide-identical clonotypes than unrelated CF individuals did. In 13 of 16 pairs, V gene usage was closest to the co-twin's. Clonality was generally low (median roughly 0.01), higher in the most severe patients.

Comment on this clone: Its antigen is currently unknown.

This CDR3 region has 13 residues. Trimming pared 10 bases from V and 4 bases from J, leaving 13 bases between. From germline, CDR1 is WSHSY and CDR2 SAAADI. TCRdb keeps only in-frame clones here, not all; method: immunoSEQ multiplex PCR. The sample has tens of thousands of clones; approximately 86% are singletons. The sample taken for sequencing was blood. This receptor was obtained from a girl aged 2 to 10 with cystic fibrosis. The gene calls are TRBV10-2 and TRBJ2-2; TRBD1 might be the D (6 bases). The CDR3 reads CATYRERTGELFF. DNA of the CDR3: TGCGCCACCTACAGGGAGCGCACCGGGGAGCTGTTTTTT.